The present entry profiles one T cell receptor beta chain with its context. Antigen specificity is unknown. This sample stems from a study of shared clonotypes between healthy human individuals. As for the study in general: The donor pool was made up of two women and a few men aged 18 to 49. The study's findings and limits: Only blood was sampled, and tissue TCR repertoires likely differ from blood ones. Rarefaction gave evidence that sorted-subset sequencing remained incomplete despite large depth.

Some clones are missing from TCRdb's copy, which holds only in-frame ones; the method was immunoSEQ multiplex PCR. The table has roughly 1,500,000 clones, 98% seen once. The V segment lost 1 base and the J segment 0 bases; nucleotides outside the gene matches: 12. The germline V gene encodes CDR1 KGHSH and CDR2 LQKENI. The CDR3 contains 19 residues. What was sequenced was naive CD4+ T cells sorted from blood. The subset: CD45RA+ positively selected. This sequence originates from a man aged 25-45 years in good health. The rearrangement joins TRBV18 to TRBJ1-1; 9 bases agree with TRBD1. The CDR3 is CASSPQSDRGILMNTEAFF. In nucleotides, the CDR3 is TGTGCCAGCTCACCACAATCCGACAGGGGGATCCTAATGAACACTGAAGCTTTCTTT.